Listed below are T cell receptor beta chains from one sample, sequenced in a study of a mutant IDH1 vaccine in newly diagnosed glioma. This table comes from immunoSEQ multiplex PCR, and its TCRdb copy is limited to in-frame clones, with some not included. Counted here are over 50,000 clones, approximately 90% occurring once; the ten biggest clones make up approximately 4.2%. For these receptors, no antigen is known. The sequencing used PBMCs, collected from a glioma patient whose treatment included an IDH1 peptide vaccine. These receptors were collected from a middle-aged woman with glioma. CDR3s include the opening cysteine and the closing phenylalanine or tryptophan. The order of the fields is clone size, CDR3 length, V gene, D gene, J gene, CDR3 protein, CDR3 DNA. A D gene is named only where the DNA matches it firmly. Size is omitted from some rows. Given values are once, few, many or a class for expanded clones.

>.|16|TRBV6-5|TRBD2|TRBJ2-1
CASSSTSGGSYNEQFF
TGTGCCAGCAGTTCGACTAGCGGGGGGTCCTACAATGAGCAGTTCTTC
>.|13|TRBV6-1|.|TRBJ1-4
CASSETPQARLFF
TGTGCCAGCAGTGAAACCCCACAGGCGAGACTGTTTTTT
>once|16|TRBV6-5|.|TRBJ1-2
CASSYSQGGSNYGYTF
TGTGCCAGCAGTTACTCGCAGGGAGGGTCTAACTATGGCTACACCTTC
>few|14|TRBV7-9|.|TRBJ2-1
CASSLAGSYDEQFF
TGTGCCAGCAGCTTAGCTGGGAGTTACGATGAGCAGTTCTTC
>.|14|TRBV7-9|.|TRBJ2-2
CASSYDLPTGELFF
TGTGCCAGCAGTTACGACTTACCCACCGGGGAGCTGTTTTTT
>.|15|TRBV5-6|.|TRBJ1-2
CASRKETGDNYGYTF
TGTGCCAGCAGAAAAGAAACAGGCGATAACTATGGCTACACCTTC
>.|16|TRBV18|.|TRBJ2-6
CASSPWANSGANVLTF
TGTGCCAGCTCACCCTGGGCCAACTCTGGGGCCAACGTCCTGACTTTC
>.|15|TRBV4-1|.|TRBJ1-2
CASSQERWGNYGYTF
TGCGCCAGCAGCCAAGAACGGTGGGGGAACTATGGCTACACCTTC
>.|16|TRBV27|.|TRBJ1-5
CASSLFGRPGNQPQHF
TGTGCCAGCAGTTTATTCGGCAGGCCGGGCAATCAGCCCCAGCATTTT
>once|15|TRBV30|TRBD1|TRBJ1-5
CAWSKGQGGNQPQHF
TGTGCCTGGAGTAAAGGACAGGGTGGCAATCAGCCCCAGCATTTT
>.|15|TRBV2|TRBD2|TRBJ2-4
CASSQEASGKNIQYF
TGTGCCAGCAGCCAAGAGGCTAGCGGAAAAAACATTCAGTACTTC
>.|16|TRBV5-1|TRBD2|TRBJ2-2
CASSLGSLAVHGELFF
TGCGCCAGCAGCTTGGGGTCTCTAGCGGTTCACGGGGAGCTGTTTTTT
>.|13|TRBV25-1|.|TRBJ2-5
CASSGTVQETQYF
TGTGCCAGCAGTGGGACAGTCCAAGAGACCCAGTACTTC
>.|14|TRBV25-1|.|TRBJ2-1
CASTSGSSYNEQFF
TGTGCCAGCACATCGGGGAGCTCCTACAATGAGCAGTTCTTC
>few|16|TRBV4-2|TRBD2|TRBJ2-1
CASSQDLIAGGREQFF
TGTGCCAGCAGCCAAGACTTGATAGCGGGAGGGCGGGAGCAGTTCTTC
>.|16|TRBV9|TRBD2|TRBJ2-5
CASSVAGSGSWETQYF
TGTGCCAGCAGCGTAGCGGGTAGCGGGAGCTGGGAGACCCAGTACTTC
>.|11|TRBV6-5|.|TRBJ2-5
CASSYEGDQYF
TGTGCCAGCAGTTACGAAGGCGACCAGTACTTC
>.|14|TRBV7-2|TRBD2|TRBJ2-5
CASSSTSYAETQYF
TGTGCCAGCAGCTCGACTAGCTACGCAGAGACCCAGTACTTC
>.|12|TRBV19|.|TRBJ1-2
CASSKQAYGYTF
TGTGCCAGTAGTAAACAGGCTTATGGCTACACCTTC
>.|15|TRBV4-1|.|TRBJ1-2
CASSQPDGTNYGYTF
TGCGCCAGCAGCCAACCGGACGGAACCAACTATGGCTACACCTTC
>.|14|TRBV6-5|TRBD1|TRBJ2-4
CASSRGTGENIQYF
TGTGCCAGCAGTAGGGGGACAGGGGAAAACATTCAGTACTTC
>.|15|TRBV9|.|TRBJ2-3
CASSEGGPSTDTQYF
TGTGCCAGCAGCGAAGGCGGACCTAGCACAGATACGCAGTATTTT
>few|14|TRBV4-1|.|TRBJ1-6
CASSRQRDNSPLHF
TGCGCCAGCAGCCGACAGAGGGATAATTCACCCCTCCACTTT
>.|15|TRBV5-5|.|TRBJ1-4
CASSRTGGTNEKLFF
TGTGCCAGCAGCCGGACTGGAGGGACTAATGAAAAACTGTTTTTT
>once|18|TRBV29-1|TRBD1|TRBJ2-6
CSVEDRRTGGTGANVLTF
TGCAGCGTTGAAGATCGAAGGACAGGGGGCACTGGGGCCAACGTCCTGACTTTC
>.|13|TRBV15|.|TRBJ2-7
CATSRDFNTMPYF
TGTGCCACCAGCAGAGATTTTAACACCATGCCGTACTTC
>.|12|TRBV5-5|.|TRBJ1-4
CASSLENEKLFF
TGTGCCAGCAGCTTGGAGAATGAAAAACTGTTTTTT
>.|13|TRBV19|.|TRBJ1-5
CASSIGVGQPQHF
TGTGCCAGTAGTATCGGGGTCGGTCAGCCCCAGCATTTT
>.|12|TRBV6-6|.|TRBJ2-5
CASSYGGETQYF
TGTGCCAGCAGTTACGGTGGTGAGACCCAGTACTTC
>.|13|TRBV5-4|TRBD2|TRBJ2-3
CASRDYLTDTQYF
TGTGCCAGTCGGGACTACCTCACAGATACGCAGTATTTT
>.|17|TRBV5-4|TRBD1|TRBJ2-4
CASSLVGRGLTKNIQYF
TGTGCCAGCAGCTTGGTAGGCAGGGGGCTTACCAAAAACATTCAGTACTTC